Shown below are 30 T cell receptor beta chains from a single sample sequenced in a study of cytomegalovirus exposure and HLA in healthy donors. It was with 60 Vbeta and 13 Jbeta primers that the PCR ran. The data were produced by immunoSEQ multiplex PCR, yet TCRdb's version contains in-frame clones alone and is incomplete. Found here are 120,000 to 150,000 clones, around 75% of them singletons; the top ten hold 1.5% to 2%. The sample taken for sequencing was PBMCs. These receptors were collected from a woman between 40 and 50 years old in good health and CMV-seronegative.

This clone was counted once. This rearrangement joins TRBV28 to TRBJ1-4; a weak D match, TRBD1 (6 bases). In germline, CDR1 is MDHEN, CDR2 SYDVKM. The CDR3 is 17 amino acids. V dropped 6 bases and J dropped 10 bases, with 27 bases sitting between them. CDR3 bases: TGTGCCAGCAGCACTACACTGCCCGGGGGGCCGTTTGGAAAACTGTTTTTT. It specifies CASSTTLPGGPFGKLFF.

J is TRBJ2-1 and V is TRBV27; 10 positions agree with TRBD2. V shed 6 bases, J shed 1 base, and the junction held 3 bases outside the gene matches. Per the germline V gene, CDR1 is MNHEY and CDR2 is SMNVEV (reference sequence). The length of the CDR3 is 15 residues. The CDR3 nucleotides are TGTGCCAGCAGCCAAGCGGGAGGGTCCTACAATGAGCAGTTCTTC. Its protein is CASSQAGGSYNEQFF.

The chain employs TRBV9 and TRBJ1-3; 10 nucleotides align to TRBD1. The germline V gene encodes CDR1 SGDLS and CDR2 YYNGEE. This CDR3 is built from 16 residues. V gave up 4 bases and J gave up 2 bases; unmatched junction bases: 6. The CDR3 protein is CASSLQTGGTGNTIYF. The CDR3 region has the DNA TGTGCCAGCAGCCTCCAGACAGGGGGCACTGGAAACACCATATATTTT. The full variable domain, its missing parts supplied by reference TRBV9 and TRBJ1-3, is DSGVTQTPKHLITATGQRVTLRCSPRSGDLSVYWYQQSLDQGLQFLIQYYNGEERAKGNILERFSAQQFPDLHSELNLSSLELGDSALYFCASSLQTGGTGNTIYFGEGSWLTVV.

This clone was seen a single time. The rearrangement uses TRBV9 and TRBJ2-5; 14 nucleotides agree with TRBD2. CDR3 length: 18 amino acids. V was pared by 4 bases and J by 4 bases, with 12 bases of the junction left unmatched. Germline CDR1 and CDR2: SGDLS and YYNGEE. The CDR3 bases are TGTGCCAGCAGCATGACTAGCGGGAGGGCCGGTGGGGTAGAGACCCAGTACTTC. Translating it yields CASSMTSGRAGGVETQYF.

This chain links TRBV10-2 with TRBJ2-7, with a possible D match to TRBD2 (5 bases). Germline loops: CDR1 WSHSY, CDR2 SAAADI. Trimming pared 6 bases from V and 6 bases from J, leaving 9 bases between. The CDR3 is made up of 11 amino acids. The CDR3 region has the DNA TGCGCCAGCAGCCGGGGAGTCGAGCAGTACTTC. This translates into CASSRGVEQYF.

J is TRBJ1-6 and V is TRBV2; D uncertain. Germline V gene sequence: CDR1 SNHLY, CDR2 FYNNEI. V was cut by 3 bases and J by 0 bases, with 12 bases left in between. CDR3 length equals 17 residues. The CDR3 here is CASSDLGSSSYNSPLHF. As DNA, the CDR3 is TGTGCCAGCAGTGATTTGGGTTCTAGCTCCTATAATTCACCCCTCCACTTT.

The CDR3 here is CASSLMSGGGTGELFF. CDR3 sequence (DNA): TGTGCCAGCAGCTTAATGAGCGGGGGTGGCACCGGGGAGCTGTTTTTT. The rearrangement uses TRBV7-6 and TRBJ2-2; 8 bases fit TRBD2. With V trimmed by 2 bases and J by 4 bases, 6 bases remained unmatched. CDR1 and CDR2 from the germline V gene are SGHVS and FNYEAQ. The CDR3 contains 16 residues.

The CDR3 spells CASSPPGLAPEQYF. The CDR3 nucleotides read TGTGCCAGCTCCCCCCCGGGACTAGCGCCTGAGCAGTACTTC. The gene calls are TRBV28 and TRBJ2-7; 10 bases fit TRBD2. The V segment lost 8 bases and the J segment 7 bases; nucleotides outside the gene matches: 11. This CDR3 has 14 amino acids. Germline V gene data show CDR1 as MDHEN and CDR2 as SYDVKM.

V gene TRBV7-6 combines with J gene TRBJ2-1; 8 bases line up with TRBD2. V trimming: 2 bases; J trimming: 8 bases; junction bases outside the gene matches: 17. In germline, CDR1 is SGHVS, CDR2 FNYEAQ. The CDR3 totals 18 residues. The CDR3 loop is CASSLILAVNSGNDEQFF. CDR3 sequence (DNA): TGTGCCAGCAGCTTAATTCTGGCGGTTAATAGCGGGAACGATGAGCAGTTCTTC.

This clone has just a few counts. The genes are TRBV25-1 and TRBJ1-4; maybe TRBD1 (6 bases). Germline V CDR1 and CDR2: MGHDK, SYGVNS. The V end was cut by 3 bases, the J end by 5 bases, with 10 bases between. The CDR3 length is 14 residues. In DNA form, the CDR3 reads TGTGCCAGCAGTGATGGGGGCGCGAATGAAAAACTGTTTTTT. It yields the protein CASSDGGANEKLFF.

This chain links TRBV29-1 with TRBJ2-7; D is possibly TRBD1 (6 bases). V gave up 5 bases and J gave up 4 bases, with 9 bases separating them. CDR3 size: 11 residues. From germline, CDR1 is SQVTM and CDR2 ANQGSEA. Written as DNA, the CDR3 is TGCAGCGTTTCTCAGGGGTACGAGCAGTACTTC. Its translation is CSVSQGYEQYF.

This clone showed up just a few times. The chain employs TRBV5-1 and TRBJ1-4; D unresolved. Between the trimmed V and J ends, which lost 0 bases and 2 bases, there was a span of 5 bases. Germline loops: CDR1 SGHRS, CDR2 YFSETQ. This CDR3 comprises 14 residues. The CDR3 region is CASSLETTNEKLFF. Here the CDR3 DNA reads TGCGCCAGCAGCTTGGAGACTACTAATGAAAAACTGTTTTTT.

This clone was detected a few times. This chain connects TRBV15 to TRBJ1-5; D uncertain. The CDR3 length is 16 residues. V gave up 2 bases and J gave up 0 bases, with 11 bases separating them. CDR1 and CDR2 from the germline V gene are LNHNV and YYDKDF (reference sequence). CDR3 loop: CATSRIGTYSNQPQHF. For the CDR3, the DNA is TGTGCCACCAGCAGAATTGGTACCTATAGCAATCAGCCCCAGCATTTT.

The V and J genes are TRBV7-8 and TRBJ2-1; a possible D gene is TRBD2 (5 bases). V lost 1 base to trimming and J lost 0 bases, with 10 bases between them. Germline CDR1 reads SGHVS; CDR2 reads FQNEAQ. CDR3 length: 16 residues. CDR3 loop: CASSLGPGSSYNEQFF. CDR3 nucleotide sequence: TGTGCCAGCAGCTTAGGTCCGGGGAGCTCCTACAATGAGCAGTTCTTC.

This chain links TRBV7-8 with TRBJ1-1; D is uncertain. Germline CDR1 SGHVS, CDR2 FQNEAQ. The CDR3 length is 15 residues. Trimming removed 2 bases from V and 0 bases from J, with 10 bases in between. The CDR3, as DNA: TGTGCCAGCAGCTTACGGCCGGGAATGAACACTGAAGCTTTCTTT. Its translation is CASSLRPGMNTEAFF.

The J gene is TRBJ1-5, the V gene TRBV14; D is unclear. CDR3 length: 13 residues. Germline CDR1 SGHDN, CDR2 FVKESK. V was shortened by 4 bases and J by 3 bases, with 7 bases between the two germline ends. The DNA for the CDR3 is TGTGCCAGCAGCCCCGGGGTCAATCAGCCCCAGCATTTT. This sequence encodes CASSPGVNQPQHF. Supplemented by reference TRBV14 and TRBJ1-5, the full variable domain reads EAGVTQFPSHSVIEKGQTVTLRCDPISGHDNLYWYRRVMGKEIKFLLHFVKESKQDESGMPNNRFLAERTGGTYSTLKVQPAELEDSGVYFCASSPGVNQPQHFGDGTRLSIL.

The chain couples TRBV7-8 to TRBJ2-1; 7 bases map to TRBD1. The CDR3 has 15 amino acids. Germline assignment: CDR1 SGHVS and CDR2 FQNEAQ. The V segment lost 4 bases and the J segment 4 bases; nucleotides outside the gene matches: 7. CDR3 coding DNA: TGTGCCAGCAGCTGGACCGGGACAGTTTACAATGAGCAGTTCTTC. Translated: CASSWTGTVYNEQFF.

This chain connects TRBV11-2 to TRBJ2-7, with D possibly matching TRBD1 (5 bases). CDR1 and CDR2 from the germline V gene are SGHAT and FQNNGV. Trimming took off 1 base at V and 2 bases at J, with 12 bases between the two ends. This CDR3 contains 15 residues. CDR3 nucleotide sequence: TGTGCCAGCAGCTTAGTAACAGGACCCGCCTACGAGCAGTACTTC. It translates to CASSLVTGPAYEQYF.

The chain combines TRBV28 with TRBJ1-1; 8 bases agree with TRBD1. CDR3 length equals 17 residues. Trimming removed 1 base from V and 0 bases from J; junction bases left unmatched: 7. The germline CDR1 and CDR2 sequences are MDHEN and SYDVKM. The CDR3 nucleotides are TGTGCCAGCAGTTTATCCCCAGGGGGCTGGATGAACACTGAAGCTTTCTTT. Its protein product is CASSLSPGGWMNTEAFF.

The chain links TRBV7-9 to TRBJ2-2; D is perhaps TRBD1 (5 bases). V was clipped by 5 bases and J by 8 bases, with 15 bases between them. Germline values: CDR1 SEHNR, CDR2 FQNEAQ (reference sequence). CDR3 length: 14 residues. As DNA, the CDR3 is TGTGCCAGCAGCCAGGGCGCTGTTGGGGGGGAGCTGTTTTTT. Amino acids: CASSQGAVGGELFF.

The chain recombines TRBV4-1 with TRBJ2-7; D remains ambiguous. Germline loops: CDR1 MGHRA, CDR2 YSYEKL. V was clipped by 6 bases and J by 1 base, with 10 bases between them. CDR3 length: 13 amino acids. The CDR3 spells CASSLGLSYEQYF. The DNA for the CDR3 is TGCGCCAGCAGTCTGGGCCTTTCCTACGAGCAGTACTTC.

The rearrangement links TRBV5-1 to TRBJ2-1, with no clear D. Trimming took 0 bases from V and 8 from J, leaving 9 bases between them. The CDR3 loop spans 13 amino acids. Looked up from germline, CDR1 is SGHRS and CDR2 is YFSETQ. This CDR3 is CASSLVGGYEQFF. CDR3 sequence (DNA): TGCGCCAGCAGCTTGGTTGGCGGCTATGAGCAGTTCTTC.

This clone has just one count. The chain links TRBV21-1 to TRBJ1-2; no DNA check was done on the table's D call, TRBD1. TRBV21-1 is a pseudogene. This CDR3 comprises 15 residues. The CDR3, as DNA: TGTGCCAGCAGCACTACCCCCGGACAGGGTGATGGCTACACCTTC. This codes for CASSTTPGQGDGYTF.

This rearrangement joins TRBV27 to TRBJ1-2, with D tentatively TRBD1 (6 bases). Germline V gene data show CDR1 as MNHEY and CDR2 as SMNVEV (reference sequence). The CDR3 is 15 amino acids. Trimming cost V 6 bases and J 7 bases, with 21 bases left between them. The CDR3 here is CASSLTPDRFGGYTF. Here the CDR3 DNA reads TGTGCCAGCAGCTTAACCCCGGACAGATTCGGTGGCTACACCTTC.

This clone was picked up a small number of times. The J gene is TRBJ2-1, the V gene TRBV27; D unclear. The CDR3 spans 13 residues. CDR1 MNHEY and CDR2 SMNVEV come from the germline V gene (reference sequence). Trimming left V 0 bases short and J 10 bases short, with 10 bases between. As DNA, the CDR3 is TGTGCCAGCAGTTTATCGTCAACTCTGGAGCAGTTCTTC. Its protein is CASSLSSTLEQFF.

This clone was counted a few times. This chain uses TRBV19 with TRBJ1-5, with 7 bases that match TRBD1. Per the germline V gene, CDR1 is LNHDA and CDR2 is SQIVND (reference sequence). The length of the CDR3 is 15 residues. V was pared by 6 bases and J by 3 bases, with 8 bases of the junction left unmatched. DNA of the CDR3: TGTGCCAGTAGCCCTTCGGGACAGTCCAATCAGCCCCAGCATTTT. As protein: CASSPSGQSNQPQHF. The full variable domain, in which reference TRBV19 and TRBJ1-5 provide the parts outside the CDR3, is DGGITQSPKYLFRKEGQNVTLSCEQNLNHDAMYWYRQDPGQGLRLIYYSQIVNDFQKGDIAEGYSVSREKKESFPLTVTSAQKNPTAFYLCASSPSGQSNQPQHFGDGTRLSIL.

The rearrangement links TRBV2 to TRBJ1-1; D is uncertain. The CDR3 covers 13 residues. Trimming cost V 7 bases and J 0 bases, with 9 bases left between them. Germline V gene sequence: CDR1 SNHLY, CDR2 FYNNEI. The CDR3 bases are TGTGCCAGCATATCACAGATGAACACTGAAGCTTTCTTT. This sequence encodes CASISQMNTEAFF. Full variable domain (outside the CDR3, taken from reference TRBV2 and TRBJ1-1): EPEVTQTPSHQVTQMGQEVILRCVPISNHLYFYWYRQILGQKVEFLVSFYNNEISEKSEIFDDQFSVERPDGSNFTLKIRSTKLEDSAMYFCASISQMNTEAFFGQGTRLTVV.

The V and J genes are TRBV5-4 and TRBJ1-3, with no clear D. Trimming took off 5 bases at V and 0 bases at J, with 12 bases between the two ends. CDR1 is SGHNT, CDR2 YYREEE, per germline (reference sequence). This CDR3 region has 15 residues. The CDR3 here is CASRDQRSSGNTIYF. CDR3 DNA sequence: TGTGCCAGCAGAGATCAGCGAAGCTCTGGAAACACCATATATTTT.

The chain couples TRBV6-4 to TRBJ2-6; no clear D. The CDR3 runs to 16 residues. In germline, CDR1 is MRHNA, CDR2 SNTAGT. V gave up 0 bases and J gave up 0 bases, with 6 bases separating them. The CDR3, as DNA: TGTGCCAGCAGTGACTCGGTCAGCTCTGGGGCCAACGTCCTGACTTTC. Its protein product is CASSDSVSSGANVLTF.

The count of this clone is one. The CDR3 DNA reads as TGCGCCAGCAGCCAACCATTTGGGACTACACAAGAGACCCAGTACTTC. This gives the protein CASSQPFGTTQETQYF. The chain joins TRBV4-1 to TRBJ2-5, with TRBD2 matching over 7 bases. Germline assignment: CDR1 MGHRA and CDR2 YSYEKL. CDR3 length equals 16 residues. V lost 2 bases and J lost 2; bases outside the gene matches: 8.